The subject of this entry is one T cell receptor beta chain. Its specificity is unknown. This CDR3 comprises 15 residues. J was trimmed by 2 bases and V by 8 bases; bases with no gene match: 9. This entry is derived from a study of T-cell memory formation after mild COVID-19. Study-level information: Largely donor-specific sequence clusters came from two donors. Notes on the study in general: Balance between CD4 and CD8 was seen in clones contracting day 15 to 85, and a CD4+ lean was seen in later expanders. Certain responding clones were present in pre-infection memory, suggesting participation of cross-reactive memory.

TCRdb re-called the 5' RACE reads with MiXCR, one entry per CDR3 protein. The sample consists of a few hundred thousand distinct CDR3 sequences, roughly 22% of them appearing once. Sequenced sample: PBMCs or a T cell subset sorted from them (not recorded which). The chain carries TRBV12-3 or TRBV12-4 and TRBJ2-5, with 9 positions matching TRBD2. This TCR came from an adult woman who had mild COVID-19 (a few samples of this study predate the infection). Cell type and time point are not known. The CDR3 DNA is TGTGCCAGCGGATTAGCGGGAGTCTGGCAAGAGACCCAGTACTTC. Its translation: CASGLAGVWQETQYF.